Listed below are T cell receptor beta chains from one sample, sequenced in a study of CD8 T cells in Susac syndrome. TCRdb redid the calling of the immunoSEQ multiplex PCR reads with MiXCR, one entry per CDR3 protein. The sample yields around 80,000 distinct CDR3 sequences, about 91% seen once. The sample was CD8+ T cells from PBMCs. All receptors derive from a human donor with multiple sclerosis. Both conserved end residues are trimmed from each CDR3. A D gene is named only where the DNA matches it firmly.

d_call: .; cdr3_length: 9; v_call: TRBV10-3; cdr3_aa: AIPWGDGYT
d_call: TRBD2; cdr3_length: 12; v_call: TRBV9; cdr3_aa: ASSDSGGDNEQF
d_call: TRBD2; cdr3_length: 13; v_call: TRBV10-2; cdr3_aa: ASRDGTSGYNEQF
d_call: .; cdr3_length: 10; v_call: TRBV13; cdr3_aa: ASSRGPSEAF
d_call: TRBD1; cdr3_length: 11; v_call: TRBV7-7; cdr3_aa: ASSPGQTYEQY
d_call: TRBD2; cdr3_length: 14; v_call: TRBV5-1; cdr3_aa: ASSSPLAGAYNEQF
d_call: .; cdr3_length: 14; v_call: TRBV18; cdr3_aa: ASSSTGALGAYEQY
d_call: TRBD1; cdr3_length: 15; v_call: TRBV28; cdr3_aa: ASTRDRGRTGNYGYT
d_call: .; cdr3_length: 9; v_call: TRBV6-5; cdr3_aa: ASRIEGGYT
d_call: .; cdr3_length: 12; v_call: TRBV12-3/TRBV12-4; cdr3_aa: ASSFFPGQGGYT
d_call: .; cdr3_length: 10; v_call: TRBV2; cdr3_aa: ASKSTDEKLF
d_call: .; cdr3_length: 11; v_call: TRBV13; cdr3_aa: ASSLGGVDEQY
d_call: TRBD1; cdr3_length: 13; v_call: TRBV18; cdr3_aa: ASSPGTGGFTEAF
d_call: TRBD2; cdr3_length: 13; v_call: TRBV20-1; cdr3_aa: SARERGLARETQY
d_call: TRBD1; cdr3_length: 16; v_call: TRBV6-5; cdr3_aa: ASSYYVKGQGPRETQY
d_call: .; cdr3_length: 15; v_call: TRBV5-1; cdr3_aa: ASSLDPGTGSNTEAF
d_call: .; cdr3_length: 14; v_call: TRBV5-4; cdr3_aa: ASSLAGLSGANVLT
d_call: .; cdr3_length: 14; v_call: TRBV14; cdr3_aa: ASSGTLVDSGNTIY
d_call: TRBD2; cdr3_length: 14; v_call: TRBV6-2/TRBV6-3; cdr3_aa: ASSYLLREYYNEQF
d_call: .; cdr3_length: 15; v_call: TRBV7-9; cdr3_aa: ASTKIDRDIYTDTQY
d_call: TRBD2; cdr3_length: 14; v_call: TRBV5-1; cdr3_aa: ASSLGLAGNTGELF
d_call: .; cdr3_length: 17; v_call: TRBV7-9; cdr3_aa: ASSLGPGSDFNSKNIQY
d_call: TRBD1; cdr3_length: 14; v_call: TRBV20-1; cdr3_aa: SARATGGGVGEKLF
d_call: .; cdr3_length: 12; v_call: TRBV2; cdr3_aa: ASSELGVTYEQY
d_call: TRBD2; cdr3_length: 14; v_call: TRBV5-6; cdr3_aa: ASSLWFSGRRRELF
d_call: .; cdr3_length: 9; v_call: TRBV27; cdr3_aa: ASSLREQQF
d_call: TRBD1; cdr3_length: 12; v_call: TRBV30; cdr3_aa: AWTVTGGVEKLF
d_call: .; cdr3_length: 12; v_call: TRBV12-3/TRBV12-4; cdr3_aa: ASSLRGPQETQY
d_call: TRBD1; cdr3_length: 13; v_call: TRBV20-1; cdr3_aa: SARVETGGGQPQH
d_call: TRBD1; cdr3_length: 12; v_call: TRBV5-1; cdr3_aa: ASSLGQGLYEQY
d_call: TRBD2; cdr3_length: 15; v_call: TRBV7-9; cdr3_aa: ASSPPRGGPYTGELF
d_call: .; cdr3_length: 13; v_call: TRBV7-6; cdr3_aa: ASSRTDGEGAEAF
d_call: .; cdr3_length: 12; v_call: TRBV28; cdr3_aa: ASSLVGRTGELF
d_call: .; cdr3_length: 11; v_call: TRBV4-1; cdr3_aa: ASSLIDTDTQY
d_call: .; cdr3_length: 13; v_call: TRBV7-8; cdr3_aa: ASSPLPKSSYEQY
d_call: .; cdr3_length: 11; v_call: TRBV27; cdr3_aa: ASGHGMDYEQY
d_call: TRBD1; cdr3_length: 12; v_call: TRBV6-1; cdr3_aa: ASSEAGQGLGYT
d_call: .; cdr3_length: 15; v_call: TRBV28; cdr3_aa: ASSTGPGTRSNQPQH
d_call: .; cdr3_length: 12; v_call: TRBV24-1; cdr3_aa: ATSDSQGQETQY
d_call: .; cdr3_length: 12; v_call: TRBV24-1; cdr3_aa: ATSDSQVQETQY
d_call: .; cdr3_length: 13; v_call: TRBV28; cdr3_aa: ASSGGPTDIYEQY
d_call: .; cdr3_length: 12; v_call: TRBV4-3; cdr3_aa: ASSQEWRLGEQY